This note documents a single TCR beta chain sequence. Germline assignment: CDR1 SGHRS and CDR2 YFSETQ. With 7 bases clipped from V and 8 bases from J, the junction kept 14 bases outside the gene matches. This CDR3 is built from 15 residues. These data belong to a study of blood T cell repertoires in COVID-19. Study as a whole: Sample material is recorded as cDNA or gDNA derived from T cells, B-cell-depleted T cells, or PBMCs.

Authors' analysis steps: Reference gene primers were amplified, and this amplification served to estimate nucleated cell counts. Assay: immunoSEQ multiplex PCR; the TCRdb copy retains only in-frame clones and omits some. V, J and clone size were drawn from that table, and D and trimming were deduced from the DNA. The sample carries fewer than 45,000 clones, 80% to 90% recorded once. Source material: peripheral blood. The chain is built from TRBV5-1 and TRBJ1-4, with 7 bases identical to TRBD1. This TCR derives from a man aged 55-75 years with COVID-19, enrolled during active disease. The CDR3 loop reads CASGLAGTAVEKLFF. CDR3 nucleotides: TGCGCCAGCGGACTTGCCGGGACAGCGGTCGAAAAACTGTTTTTT.